These T cell receptor beta chains were read from a single sample in a study of T cells in Graves' hyperthyroidism and ophthalmopathy. One entry per CDR3 protein results from TCRdb running MiXCR on the multiplex PCR reads. The sample consists of fewer than 300,000 distinct CDR3 sequences, under 30% of them appearing once. Sequenced material: blood. Receptors were obtained from a man between 40 and 49 years old with Graves' hyperthyroidism that later progressed to Graves' ophthalmopathy. Both conserved end residues are part of each CDR3. The D gene is left open where the match is weak. For some rows the clone size is stated as once, few or many, or as a class when expanded; others skip it.

j_call | v_call | clone_size | d_call | cdr3_nt | cdr3_aa
TRBJ2-7 | TRBV12-3/TRBV12-4 | - | - | TGTGCCAGCAGCCTCGGTGAAGGGGGTGTCGAGCAGTACTTC | CASSLGEGGVEQYF
TRBJ1-3 | TRBV2 | many | TRBD1 | TGTGCCAGCAGTGGCGGACTACGAGACAGGGCTGGAAACACCATATATTTT | CASSGGLRDRAGNTIYF
TRBJ2-7 | TRBV5-6 | many | TRBD1 | TGTGCCAGCAGCCACCCGGGACAGGGGCTCGAGCAGTACTTC | CASSHPGQGLEQYF
TRBJ1-5 | TRBV15 | once | TRBD1 | TGTGCCACCAGCAGAACCCGGGACAGGCCAACCGATCAGCCCCAGCATTTT | CATSRTRDRPTDQPQHF
TRBJ2-7 | TRBV5-1 | many | - | TGCGCCAGCAGCTTGGAACCCTACAGTCTATCGTCCTACGAGCAGTACTTC | CASSLEPYSLSSYEQYF
TRBJ2-7 | TRBV12-3/TRBV12-4 | - | TRBD2 | TGTGCCAGCAGTTCTAGCGGGAGTGGGGGCGAGCAGTACTTC | CASSSSGSGGEQYF
TRBJ2-2 | TRBV7-9 | many | TRBD1 | TGTGCCAGCAGCCTAACAGGGGGCCCGAACACCGGGGAGCTGTTTTTT | CASSLTGGPNTGELFF
TRBJ1-2 | TRBV30 | many | - | TGTGCCTGGAGTGTACGTTGGGAGAGTCGGGGCTACACCTTC | CAWSVRWESRGYTF
TRBJ1-1 | TRBV18 | many | TRBD1 | TGTGCCAGCTCACAAGACAGGGTTGCTTTCTTT | CASSQDRVAFF
TRBJ1-5 | TRBV11-2 | many | - | TGTGCCAGCAGCTTCTCAGGGGTAGAGCCCCAGCATTTT | CASSFSGVEPQHF
TRBJ1-2 | TRBV15 | - | - | TGTGCCACCAGCAGAGGCGCGGGTTTAGGTGGCTACACCTTC | CATSRGAGLGGYTF
TRBJ2-7 | TRBV5-6 | few | - | TGTGCCAGCAGCTACTTCCGGGTCACCAACTACGAGCAGTACTTC | CASSYFRVTNYEQYF
TRBJ2-5 | TRBV2 | many | TRBD1 | TGTGCCAGCAGGGACAGGGGGCGAGAGACCCAGTACTTC | CASRDRGRETQYF
TRBJ2-6 | TRBV20-1 | many | - | TGCAGTGCTAGAGATTCGGGGAGCTCTGGGGCCAACGTCCTGACTTTC | CSARDSGSSGANVLTF
TRBJ1-5 | TRBV28 | - | - | TGTGCCAGCAGTTCCGGCGCAGGGCAGCCCCAGCATTTT | CASSSGAGQPQHF
TRBJ1-3 | TRBV10-2 | many | - | TGCGCCAGCAGTGACGTGGTTGACACCATATATTTT | CASSDVVDTIYF
TRBJ2-2 | TRBV6-2/TRBV6-3 | many | - | TGTGCCAGCAGTTACCCTGGCAGCTTGAAGAACACCGGGGAGCTGTTTTTT | CASSYPGSLKNTGELFF
TRBJ2-2 | TRBV12-5 | many | - | TGTGCTAGTGGCCAGGGGGGCTTAGTGTTTTTT | CASGQGGLVFF
TRBJ2-5 | TRBV20-1 | once | - | TGCAGTGCTAGAGATTCGGTTCGGGTTCGTGAGACCCAGTACTTC | CSARDSVRVRETQYF
TRBJ2-5 | TRBV20-1 | many | TRBD2 | TGCAGTGCTGGGATAAGCGGGAGACTGGAGACCCAGTACTTC | CSAGISGRLETQYF
TRBJ1-1 | TRBV11-1 | many | - | TGTGCCAGCAGGGGGCCGAACACTGAAGCTTTCTTT | CASRGPNTEAFF
TRBJ2-2 | TRBV14 | few | TRBD1 | TGTGCCAGCAGCCAAGGACGACAGGGGAACACCGGGGAGCTGTTTTTT | CASSQGRQGNTGELFF
TRBJ1-2 | TRBV5-1 | many | - | TGCGCCAGCAGCTTTGTGGGGGATGGCTACACCTTC | CASSFVGDGYTF
TRBJ2-2 | TRBV5-1 | many | TRBD2 | TGCGCCAGCAGCTTGACTAGCGGGGCGACCGGGGAGCTGTTTTTT | CASSLTSGATGELFF
TRBJ2-7 | TRBV7-2 | few | - | TGTGCCAGCAGCTTAGTCCCGGATATCTACGAGCAGTACTTC | CASSLVPDIYEQYF
TRBJ2-7 | TRBV6-2/TRBV6-3 | - | - | TGTGCCAGCAGTTACTCGAAAGACGAGCAGTACTTC | CASSYSKDEQYF
TRBJ2-6 | TRBV29-1 | many | - | TGCAGCGTTGATATAGGCCAACACTCTGGGGCCAACGTCCTGACTTTC | CSVDIGQHSGANVLTF
TRBJ2-5 | TRBV6-1 | many | - | TGTGCCGGCTCGGGGGCCGAACAAGAGACCCAGTACTTC | CAGSGAEQETQYF
TRBJ1-1 | TRBV12-5 | many | - | TGTGCTAGTGGAATTCGTCGGGGCGGGACGTGGACTGAAGCTTTCTTT | CASGIRRGGTWTEAFF
TRBJ1-2 | TRBV4-1 | many | - | TGCGCCAGCAGCCAAGTCTCAGAGAACTATGGCTACACCTTC | CASSQVSENYGYTF
TRBJ2-7 | TRBV4-1 | few | - | TGCGCCAGCAGCCAGGCCTTCTCCTACGAGCAGTACTTC | CASSQAFSYEQYF
TRBJ2-7 | TRBV20-1 | many | - | TGCAGTGCGCCGAGGGGGCGGGAGTCCGACGAGCAGTACTTC | CSAPRGRESDEQYF
TRBJ2-2 | TRBV2 | many | - | TGTGCCAGCAGGCGACAGAGAGACACCGGGGAGCTGTTTTTT | CASRRQRDTGELFF
TRBJ1-6 | TRBV6-2/TRBV6-3 | many | TRBD1 | TGTGCCAGCAGACCAGGGACAGGGGGGTATTCACCCCTCCACTTT | CASRPGTGGYSPLHF
TRBJ1-2 | TRBV2 | many | - | TGTGCCAGCAGGAAAGACAGGACTTATGGCTACACCTTC | CASRKDRTYGYTF
TRBJ2-7 | TRBV28 | - | TRBD1 | TGTGCCAGCAGAAAGACAGGGTCAAACGAGCAGTACTTC | CASRKTGSNEQYF
TRBJ1-5 | TRBV10-3 | many | - | TGTGCCATCAGTGAAGGAACACCTAGCAGACAGCCCCAGCATTTT | CAISEGTPSRQPQHF
TRBJ1-6 | TRBV20-1 | many | - | TGCAGTGCTAGAGATCGGACGGACTCTGGTACACCCCTCCACTTT | CSARDRTDSGTPLHF
TRBJ2-7 | TRBV6-2/TRBV6-3 | many | - | TGTGCCAGCCAAGGGGGACGAACCTACGAGCAGTACTTC | CASQGGRTYEQYF
TRBJ2-2 | TRBV19 | few | - | TGTGCCAGTAGCCGTGGACAAAAGACCGGGGAGCTGTTTTTT | CASSRGQKTGELFF
TRBJ1-1 | TRBV6-1 | - | TRBD1 | TGTGCCAGCAGTAGGAGGACAGGGGGATTTACTGAAGCTTTCTTT | CASSRRTGGFTEAFF
TRBJ2-5 | TRBV7-9 | - | - | TGTGCCAGCAGCTTGCTGAACCCTCAAGAGACCCAGTACTTC | CASSLLNPQETQYF